The 32 T cell receptor beta chains below come from one sample, sequenced in a study of T-cell reconstitution after alpha-beta-depleted transplantation in children. During its preparation, the TCRbeta library received unique molecular identifiers. TCRdb re-called the PCR reads with MiXCR, one entry per CDR3 protein. Of some 390,000 distinct CDR3 sequences listed, roughly 20% were seen once; the top ten hold about 3.8%. Sequencing was performed on PBMCs from the stem cell graft donor, taken from the stem cell graft. Receptor source: a human donor who donated a stem cell graft to a child with acute myeloid leukemia.

This sequence joins TRBV20-1 and TRBJ2-5, with 12 bases matching TRBD2. In germline, CDR1 is DFQATT, CDR2 SNEGSKA (reference sequence). V trimming: 6 bases; J trimming: 7 bases; junction bases outside the gene matches: 6. The CDR3 totals 13 residues. The CDR3 coding sequence is TGCAGTGCCCGACTAGCGGGAGAGGGGACCCAGTACTTC. This encodes CSARLAGEGTQYF.

This chain uses TRBV6-2 or TRBV6-3 with TRBJ2-7; D is unclear. Germline CDR1 reads MNHEY; CDR2 reads SVGEGT. The germline V and J ends were trimmed by 7 bases and 3 bases, with 10 bases remaining between them. CDR3 size: 12 residues. CDR3: CASTMGIYEQYF. The CDR3 DNA follows: TGTGCCAGCACTATGGGCATCTACGAGCAGTACTTC.

This clonotype was detected many times. The V call is TRBV5-1, the J call TRBJ1-1, with TRBD1 as a possible D gene (5 bases). V was shortened by 4 bases and J by 0 bases, with 10 bases between the two germline ends. Germline CDR1 reads SGHRS; CDR2 reads YFSETQ. The CDR3 covers 14 residues. Written as DNA, the CDR3 is TGCGCCAGCAGCCCGGACACCTTGAACACTGAAGCTTTCTTT. It encodes CASSPDTLNTEAFF.

The rearrangement links TRBV6-1 to TRBJ2-5; 7 bases fit TRBD2. This CDR3 contains 16 residues. The germline V gene encodes CDR1 MNHNS and CDR2 SASEGT. V dropped 1 base and J dropped 3; count of bases not matched to a gene: 8. The CDR3 loop is CASSEGTLADKETQYF. CDR3 DNA: TGTGCCAGCAGTGAAGGGACCCTAGCGGATAAAGAGACCCAGTACTTC.

This clonotype was counted ten times or more. The chain recombines TRBV20-1 with TRBJ2-3; D could derive from TRBD1 or TRBD2 (6 bases each). The CDR3 has 13 residues. Germline V gene sequence: CDR1 DFQATT, CDR2 SNEGSKA (reference sequence). The V and J ends lost 3 bases and 6 bases respectively, with 13 bases between them. The CDR3 protein is CSASPWRGDTQYF. The CDR3 DNA reads TGCAGTGCTAGTCCTTGGAGGGGGGATACGCAGTATTTT.

J is TRBJ2-2 and V is TRBV6-1; either TRBD1 or TRBD2 may supply D (5 bases each). This CDR3 has 16 residues. The germline V gene encodes CDR1 MNHNS and CDR2 SASEGT. V dropped 6 bases and J dropped 1 base, with 15 bases sitting between them. The CDR3 coding sequence is TGTGCCAGCAGCTCGGGACGGCTGCAGAACACCGGGGAGCTGTTTTTT. As protein: CASSSGRLQNTGELFF.

This clonotype was recorded at least ten times. The rearrangement uses TRBV20-1 and TRBJ1-5, with unresolved D. V shed 3 bases and J shed 1 base, with 10 bases lying between them. The CDR3 loop spans 14 amino acids. Germline CDR1 reads DFQATT; CDR2 reads SNEGSKA (reference sequence). The CDR3 sequence: CSARYSGSNQPQHF. In DNA form, the CDR3 reads TGCAGTGCTAGGTACAGTGGGAGCAATCAGCCCCAGCATTTT.

The V call is TRBV12-3 or TRBV12-4, the J call TRBJ1-5; no reliable D call. The CDR3 loop spans 13 amino acids. V was pared by 3 bases and J by 3 bases, with 6 bases between. CDR3 sequence reads: CASSFRDNQPQHF. CDR3 coding DNA: TGTGCCAGCAGTTTTAGGGACAATCAGCCCCAGCATTTT.

This clonotype was found many times. This rearrangement joins TRBV12-3 or TRBV12-4 to TRBJ2-1, with D possibly being TRBD1 or TRBD2 (5 bases each). Deletions cut 6 bases from V and 4 bases from J, with 13 bases between. CDR3 length equals 14 residues. The CDR3, as DNA: TGTGCCAGCAGGTCCGGGACGGAATACAATGAGCAGTTCTTC. It encodes CASRSGTEYNEQFF.

This clonotype was observed a few times. The rearrangement uses TRBV7-9 and TRBJ1-1, with 9 bases that match TRBD1. CDR3 length: 15 residues. Germline CDR1 and CDR2: SEHNR and FQNEAQ (reference sequence). V dropped 4 bases and J dropped 6; count of bases not matched to a gene: 9. CDR3: CASSSPDRGVAEAFF. The CDR3 DNA follows: TGTGCCAGCAGCTCCCCGGACAGGGGTGTGGCTGAAGCTTTCTTT.

This clonotype was seen only a few times. The chain joins TRBV29-1 to TRBJ1-2, with 8 positions matching TRBD1. Germline loops: CDR1 SQVTM, CDR2 ANQGSEA. J lost 6 bases, V lost 4 bases, and 10 bases had no gene match. CDR3 length equals 14 residues. In DNA form, the CDR3 reads TGCAGCGTTGTCCGGCGAGACAGGGGTGATGGCTACACCTTC. Protein: CSVVRRDRGDGYTF.

There are many counts of this clonotype. This rearrangement joins TRBV20-1 to TRBJ2-7; 10 bases are shared with TRBD2. J gave up 0 bases and V 3 bases, and 2 bases lay outside the gene matches. The CDR3 contains 14 residues. Germline-derived CDR1 and CDR2 are DFQATT and SNEGSKA (reference sequence). CDR3 DNA: TGCAGTGCTAGGGGACTAGCGACCTCCTACGAGCAGTACTTC. It specifies CSARGLATSYEQYF.

This clonotype was observed a few times. The genes are TRBV7-6 and TRBJ2-7; D is uncertain. The CDR3 sequence is 16 residues long. The V end lost 3 bases, the J end lost 2 bases, and 17 bases lay between the germline ends. Germline-derived CDR1 and CDR2 are SGHVS and FNYEAQ. The CDR3 nucleotides are TGTGCCAGCAGCTTGAGGCCCACAATACTAACCTACGAGCAGTACTTC. Residues: CASSLRPTILTYEQYF.

V is TRBV29-1 and J is TRBJ2-1; unclear D gene. CDR1 SQVTM and CDR2 ANQGSEA come from the germline V gene. The CDR3 totals 14 residues. V lost 5 bases, J lost 4 bases, and 15 bases lay in between. This chain's CDR3 is CSVQVTNFYNEQFF. The CDR3 region has the DNA TGCAGCGTTCAGGTAACCAACTTTTACAATGAGCAGTTCTTC.

The chain uses TRBV29-1 and TRBJ2-3; 10 bases line up with TRBD2. Germline lookup yields CDR1 SQVTM and CDR2 ANQGSEA. The V and J ends lost 6 bases and 0 bases, in that order; junction bases with no gene match: 6. CDR3 length: 15 residues. CDR3 coding DNA: TGCAGCGTCAGGACTAGCGGAGCTAGCACAGATACGCAGTATTTT. Translating it yields CSVRTSGASTDTQYF.

This clonotype was counted at least ten times. The chain uses TRBV7-2 and TRBJ1-3; 7 bases align to TRBD1. Trimming cost V 2 bases and J 4 bases; bases outside gene matches: 5. Germline V gene lookup returns CDR1 SGHTA and CDR2 FQGNSA. The CDR3 is made up of 15 amino acids. CDR3 sequence reads: CASSLTTGVGNTIYF. The CDR3 DNA reads TGTGCCAGCAGCTTAACAACAGGGGTCGGAAACACCATATATTTT.

V is TRBV12-3 or TRBV12-4 and J is TRBJ2-1, with 12 positions matching TRBD2. CDR3 length: 16 amino acids. Unmatched junction bases numbered 11, after V lost 6 bases and J lost 8 bases. CDR3 nucleotides: TGTGCCAGCAGGGCCGGTGGACTAGCGGGAACCGATGAGCAGTTCTTC. Translated: CASRAGGLAGTDEQFF.

CDR3 bases: TGCAGTGCTCTCATAGCGGGAGAGGCTCGGGAGCAGTACTTC. It codes for CSALIAGEAREQYF. The chain combines TRBV20-1 with TRBJ2-7; 9 positions match TRBD2. V gave up 5 bases and J gave up 7 bases; unmatched junction bases: 12. Germline CDR1 and CDR2: DFQATT and SNEGSKA (reference sequence). There are 14 residues in the CDR3.

The V gene is TRBV6-5, the J gene TRBJ2-1; 13 bases match TRBD2. Looked up from germline, CDR1 is MNHEY and CDR2 is SVGAGI. V lost 2 bases to trimming and J lost 6 bases; unmatched junction nucleotides: 4. The CDR3 has 16 amino acids. CDR3 amino acids: CASSYLRTSGGNEQFF. CDR3 in DNA: TGTGCCAGCAGTTACCTCCGGACTAGCGGGGGCAATGAGCAGTTCTTC.

This clonotype has just a few counts. This chain connects TRBV9 to TRBJ2-1, with D possibly called TRBD1 or TRBD2 (5 bases each). The V end lost 0 bases, the J end lost 4 bases, and 8 bases lay between the germline ends. The CDR3 totals 14 residues. Germline assignment: CDR1 SGDLS and CDR2 YYNGEE. The CDR3 region is CASSVGGAYNEQFF. CDR3 nucleotides: TGTGCCAGCAGCGTAGGAGGGGCGTACAATGAGCAGTTCTTC.

The rearrangement uses TRBV20-1 and TRBJ1-4; D is undetermined. Between the trimmed V and J ends, which lost 6 bases and 8 bases, there was a span of 19 bases. Germline V gives CDR1 DFQATT, CDR2 SNEGSKA (reference sequence). This CDR3 is built from 14 residues. The CDR3 DNA is TGCAGTGCGGGTAAACGGGGAAGAAGGGAAAAACTGTTTTTT. Its protein product is CSAGKRGRREKLFF.

This clonotype was picked up a small number of times. This chain joins TRBV12-3 or TRBV12-4 and TRBJ1-1; maybe TRBD1 (5 bases). V was pared by 6 bases and J by 7 bases, with 15 bases between. The CDR3 runs to 13 residues. This CDR3 reads CASSPAGWGEAFF. CDR3 coding DNA: TGTGCCAGCAGCCCCGCAGGGTGGGGTGAAGCTTTCTTT.

This clonotype was picked up one time. The CDR3 sequence is CASSPILPSGRADTQYF. In nucleotides, the CDR3 is TGTGCCAGCAGTCCAATTTTGCCTAGCGGGAGGGCAGATACGCAGTATTTT. The chain links TRBV27 to TRBJ2-3; the match to TRBD2 covers 12 bases. Trimming at V came to 5 bases and at J to 4 bases, leaving 10 bases not matched to a gene. The germline CDR1 and CDR2 sequences are MNHEY and SMNVEV (reference sequence). This CDR3 is built from 17 residues.

This clonotype was counted between two and nine times. J is TRBJ1-4 and V is TRBV20-1, with D unresolved. Trimming removed 1 base from V and 7 bases from J, with 13 bases in between. Germline CDR1 is DFQATT and CDR2 is SNEGSKA (reference sequence). The CDR3 is made up of 14 amino acids. The CDR3 nucleotides are TGCAGTGCTAGAGCTCTGTGGGGAGGTGAAAAACTGTTTTTT. Translating gives CSARALWGGEKLFF.

In its sample, this clonotype was seen a few times. The rearrangement links TRBV5-1 to TRBJ1-1; no firm D call. The V gene's germline CDR1 is SGHRS and CDR2 YFSETQ. Trimming shortened V by 0 bases and J by 11 bases, and 20 bases separated the two germline ends. The CDR3 runs 15 residues. The CDR3 bases are TGCGCCAGCAGCTTGGACGGGAGTTTCAACCAAGGGGCTTTCTTT. Its translation is CASSLDGSFNQGAFF.

This clonotype was recorded many times. The V and J genes are TRBV12-3 or TRBV12-4 and TRBJ2-7, with TRBD2 matching 7 bases. The trim removed 0 bases at V and 2 bases at J, leaving 4 bases unmatched. This CDR3 spans 15 amino acids. The DNA of the CDR3 is TGTGCCAGCAGTTTAGCCGGGAGGTCCACCTACGAGCAGTACTTC. This sequence encodes CASSLAGRSTYEQYF.

This clonotype was detected a few times. CDR3 region: CATSGGPGQVYEQYF. CDR3 bases: TGTGCCACCAGCGGGGGACCGGGACAGGTTTACGAGCAGTACTTC. The chain links TRBV15 to TRBJ2-7, with 8 bases aligning to TRBD1. Trimming removed 5 bases from V and 4 bases from J; junction bases left unmatched: 10. The V gene's germline CDR1 is LNHNV and CDR2 YYDKDF (reference sequence). CDR3 length: 15 residues.

This clonotype turned up a few times. The chain carries TRBV20-1 and TRBJ2-2; D is uncertain. CDR3 length: 13 residues. The V end lost 2 bases, the J end lost 6 bases, and 10 bases lay between the germline ends. Germline CDR1 is DFQATT and CDR2 is SNEGSKA (reference sequence). The CDR3 sequence: CSARKRGAGELFF. In nucleotides, the CDR3 is TGCAGTGCTAGAAAGCGAGGCGCCGGGGAGCTGTTTTTT.

In its sample, this clonotype was seen a few times. The V call is TRBV12-3 or TRBV12-4, the J call TRBJ2-3, with TRBD2 as a possible D gene (5 bases). The length of the CDR3 is 14 residues. Trimming shortened V by 7 bases and J by 4 bases, and 15 bases separated the two germline ends. CDR3 sequence reads: CASTSWESADTQYF. The CDR3 nucleotides read TGTGCCAGCACCTCGTGGGAGTCGGCAGATACGCAGTATTTT.

The rearrangement joins TRBV12-3 or TRBV12-4 to TRBJ1-4; D is perhaps TRBD1 (5 bases). CDR3 length equals 15 residues. V was shortened by 3 bases and J by 5 bases, with 13 bases between the two germline ends. The chain's CDR3 is CASSFSGGGNEKLFF. CDR3 in DNA: TGTGCCAGCAGTTTCTCTGGGGGGGGGAATGAAAAACTGTTTTTT.

This clonotype appeared many times. The V gene is TRBV27, the J gene TRBJ2-1; 11 bases fit TRBD2. CDR1 is MNHEY and CDR2 is SMNVEV in the germline V gene (reference sequence). Germline trimming cut 5 bases from V and 4 bases from J; bases unmatched to any gene: 4. The CDR3 runs 15 residues. The CDR3 reads CASSRGTSGYNEQFF. DNA of the CDR3: TGTGCCAGCAGTCGTGGGACTAGCGGATACAATGAGCAGTTCTTC.

The V and J genes are TRBV5-1 and TRBJ2-6; D not resolved. The V end was cut by 3 bases, the J end by 4 bases, with 11 bases between. CDR3 length equals 15 residues. In germline, CDR1 is SGHRS, CDR2 YFSETQ. CDR3: CASSSDGSGANVLTF. The CDR3, as DNA: TGCGCCAGCAGCTCGGACGGCTCCGGGGCCAACGTCCTGACTTTC.